Listed below are T cell receptor beta chains from one sample, sequenced in a study of spatial heterogeneity in lung cancer. A single record per CDR3 protein comes from TCRdb applying MiXCR to the 5' RACE reads. Seen here are around 75,000 distinct CDR3 sequences, 10% to 15% observed once, and the top ten hold more than 5.5%. The sequencing here drew on PBMCs, taken at surgery. Receptors originate from a male donor with early-stage non-small cell lung cancer. Both conserved end residues are part of each CDR3. The D gene is left open where the match is weak. Some rows have no size entry. The others give once, few or many, or a class for an expanded clone.

cdr3_length: 14; v_call: TRBV6-1; d_call: -; clone_size: -; j_call: TRBJ2-1; cdr3_aa: CASSEAWRADEQFF; cdr3_nt: TGTGCCAGCAGTGAAGCGTGGCGGGCAGATGAGCAGTTCTTC
cdr3_length: 12; v_call: TRBV25-1; d_call: -; clone_size: few; j_call: TRBJ2-1; cdr3_aa: CASTQGYNEQFF; cdr3_nt: TGTGCCAGCACTCAAGGGTACAATGAGCAGTTCTTC
cdr3_length: 14; v_call: TRBV7-2; d_call: TRBD2; clone_size: -; j_call: TRBJ2-2; cdr3_aa: CASSLAGGPGELFF; cdr3_nt: TGTGCCAGCAGCTTAGCGGGAGGGCCCGGGGAGCTGTTTTTT
cdr3_length: 14; v_call: TRBV6-2/TRBV6-3; d_call: -; clone_size: few; j_call: TRBJ1-2; cdr3_aa: CASSGRDSNYGYTF; cdr3_nt: TGTGCCAGCAGTGGGAGAGACTCTAACTATGGCTACACCTTC
cdr3_length: 13; v_call: TRBV19; d_call: -; clone_size: few; j_call: TRBJ1-1; cdr3_aa: CASTERQSTEAFF; cdr3_nt: TGTGCCAGTACGGAGAGGCAGTCCACTGAAGCTTTCTTT
cdr3_length: 16; v_call: TRBV19; d_call: -; clone_size: few; j_call: TRBJ2-7; cdr3_aa: CASSPEALASSYEQYF; cdr3_nt: TGTGCCAGTAGTCCAGAGGCCCTAGCGAGCTCCTACGAGCAGTACTTC
cdr3_length: 15; v_call: TRBV5-1; d_call: TRBD2; clone_size: few; j_call: TRBJ2-1; cdr3_aa: CASRPIAGEEGEQFF; cdr3_nt: TGCGCCAGCCGCCCGATAGCGGGAGAAGAAGGTGAGCAGTTCTTC
cdr3_length: 16; v_call: TRBV6-2/TRBV6-3; d_call: TRBD1; clone_size: -; j_call: TRBJ1-1; cdr3_aa: CASSYHTGAVNTEAFF; cdr3_nt: TGTGCCAGCAGTTACCATACAGGGGCTGTGAACACTGAAGCTTTCTTT
cdr3_length: 13; v_call: TRBV30; d_call: -; clone_size: few; j_call: TRBJ2-6; cdr3_aa: CAFTKGPANVLTF; cdr3_nt: TGTGCTTTTACGAAGGGCCCGGCCAACGTCCTGACTTTC
cdr3_length: 13; v_call: TRBV7-2; d_call: TRBD1; clone_size: once; j_call: TRBJ1-4; cdr3_aa: CASRVRDRDKLFF; cdr3_nt: TGTGCCAGCAGAGTTCGGGACAGGGATAAACTGTTTTTT
cdr3_length: 13; v_call: TRBV12-3/TRBV12-4; d_call: -; clone_size: -; j_call: TRBJ2-5; cdr3_aa: CASSPPGEETQYF; cdr3_nt: TGTGCCAGCAGTCCCCCGGGAGAAGAGACCCAGTACTTC
cdr3_length: 14; v_call: TRBV7-9; d_call: -; clone_size: -; j_call: TRBJ2-7; cdr3_aa: CASSFSIGTYEQYF; cdr3_nt: TGTGCCAGCAGCTTCAGCATAGGCACCTACGAGCAGTACTTC
cdr3_length: 13; v_call: TRBV5-1; d_call: -; clone_size: -; j_call: TRBJ2-3; cdr3_aa: CASRPDSTDTQYF; cdr3_nt: TGCGCCAGCAGACCGGACAGCACAGATACGCAGTATTTT
cdr3_length: 14; v_call: TRBV7-2; d_call: -; clone_size: -; j_call: TRBJ1-1; cdr3_aa: CASSNPGGGTEAFF; cdr3_nt: TGTGCCAGCAGCAATCCCGGGGGTGGCACTGAAGCTTTCTTT
cdr3_length: 13; v_call: TRBV9; d_call: TRBD1; clone_size: -; j_call: TRBJ1-5; cdr3_aa: CASSVGQGSPQHF; cdr3_nt: TGTGCCAGCAGCGTGGGACAGGGGTCCCCCCAGCATTTT
cdr3_length: 16; v_call: TRBV2; d_call: TRBD2; clone_size: few; j_call: TRBJ2-4; cdr3_aa: CASSWSSGIAKNIQYF; cdr3_nt: TGTGCCAGCAGTTGGTCTAGCGGCATTGCCAAAAACATTCAGTACTTC
cdr3_length: 14; v_call: TRBV12-3/TRBV12-4; d_call: TRBD1; clone_size: medium-sized; j_call: TRBJ1-1; cdr3_aa: CASSLRQGATEAFF; cdr3_nt: TGTGCCAGCAGTTTGCGACAGGGTGCCACTGAAGCTTTCTTT
cdr3_length: 16; v_call: TRBV4-3; d_call: TRBD1; clone_size: many; j_call: TRBJ2-2; cdr3_aa: CASSQPGTGVTGELFF; cdr3_nt: TGCGCCAGCAGCCAACCGGGGACAGGGGTTACCGGGGAGCTGTTTTTT
cdr3_length: 16; v_call: TRBV7-7; d_call: -; clone_size: few; j_call: TRBJ2-3; cdr3_aa: CASSSSPPGTTDTQYF; cdr3_nt: TGTGCCAGCAGCTCCAGCCCTCCGGGGACCACAGATACGCAGTATTTT
cdr3_length: 15; v_call: TRBV9; d_call: -; clone_size: many; j_call: TRBJ2-3; cdr3_aa: CASSVWGGTPDTQYF; cdr3_nt: TGTGCCAGCAGCGTATGGGGCGGGACCCCCGATACGCAGTATTTT
cdr3_length: 15; v_call: TRBV29-1; d_call: TRBD2; clone_size: many; j_call: TRBJ2-3; cdr3_aa: CSVDWAGGTTDTQYF; cdr3_nt: TGCAGCGTTGATTGGGCGGGAGGTACCACAGATACGCAGTATTTT
cdr3_length: 17; v_call: TRBV18; d_call: -; clone_size: -; j_call: TRBJ2-3; cdr3_aa: CASSPLAGGHSTDTQYF; cdr3_nt: TGTGCCAGCTCCCCTCTGGCCGGGGGGCATAGCACAGATACGCAGTATTTT
cdr3_length: 13; v_call: TRBV24-1; d_call: -; clone_size: -; j_call: TRBJ2-3; cdr3_aa: CATSHDTPDTQYF; cdr3_nt: TGTGCCACCAGTCATGACACTCCAGATACGCAGTATTTT
cdr3_length: 11; v_call: TRBV30; d_call: -; clone_size: -; j_call: TRBJ2-1; cdr3_aa: CAWGGPLGQFF; cdr3_nt: TGTGCCTGGGGAGGACCGTTAGGGCAGTTCTTC